This TCR beta chain is drawn from a study of cytomegalovirus exposure and HLA in healthy donors. Study-wide findings and caveats: The study put 150 or so TCR beta chains on its list as cytomegalovirus-associated. Most TCRs appeared rarely, but some public TCRs recurred in many donors.

The donors were in the approximately 130-subject validation cohort, distinct from the approximately 610-subject first cohort. Produced via immunoSEQ multiplex PCR; TCRdb's table is partial and in-frame only. The table shows around 400,000 clones, with about nine tenths occurring only once. The length of the CDR3 is 14 residues. Germline CDR1 is SEHNR and CDR2 is FQNEAQ (reference sequence). V gave up 5 bases and J gave up 5 bases, with 15 bases separating them. Details on this clone: What it binds is unknown.

The chain combines TRBV7-9 with TRBJ2-5, with D hard to call. The receptor's source is a woman younger than 35 in good health and CMV-seronegative. The sample consisted of PBMCs. The CDR3 protein is CASSLPVPEETQYF. The CDR3 nucleotides are TGTGCCAGCAGCCTCCCCGTTCCTGAGGAGACCCAGTACTTC.